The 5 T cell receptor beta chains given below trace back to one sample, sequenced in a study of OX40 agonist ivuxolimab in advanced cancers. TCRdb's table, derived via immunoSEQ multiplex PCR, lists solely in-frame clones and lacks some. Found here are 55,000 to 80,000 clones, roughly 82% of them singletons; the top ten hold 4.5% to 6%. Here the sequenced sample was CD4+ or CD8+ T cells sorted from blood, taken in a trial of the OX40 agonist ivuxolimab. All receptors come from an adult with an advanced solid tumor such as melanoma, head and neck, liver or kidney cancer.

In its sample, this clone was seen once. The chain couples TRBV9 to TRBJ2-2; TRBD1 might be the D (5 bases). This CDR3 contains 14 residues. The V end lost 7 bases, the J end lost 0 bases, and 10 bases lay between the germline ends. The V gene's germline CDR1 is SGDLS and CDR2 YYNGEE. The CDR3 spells CASRPGPNTGELFF. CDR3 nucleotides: TGTGCCAGCCGCCCAGGGCCGAACACCGGGGAGCTGTTTTTT.

The CDR3 DNA follows: TGTGCCAGCAGTATACCGACAGTTTTAGGTAATTCACCCCTCCACTTT. This translates into CASSIPTVLGNSPLHF. The chain has TRBV28 and TRBJ1-6, with a possible D match to TRBD1 (5 bases). V was shortened by 5 bases and J by 6 bases, with 17 bases between the two germline ends. The CDR3 spans 16 residues. The germline CDR1 and CDR2 sequences are MDHEN and SYDVKM. Full variable domain (outside the CDR3, taken from reference TRBV28 and TRBJ1-6): DVKVTQSSRYLVKRTGEKVFLECVQDMDHENMFWYRQDPGLGLRLIYFSYDVKMKEKGDIPEGYSVSREKKERFSLILESASTNQTSMYLCASSIPTVLGNSPLHFGNGTRLTVT.

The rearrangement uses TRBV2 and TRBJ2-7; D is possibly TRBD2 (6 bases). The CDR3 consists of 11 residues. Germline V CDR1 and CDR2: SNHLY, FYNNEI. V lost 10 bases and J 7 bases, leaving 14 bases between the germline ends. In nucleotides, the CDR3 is TGTGCCACCCACGGGGGAATTGAGCAGTACGTC. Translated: CATHGGIEQYV.

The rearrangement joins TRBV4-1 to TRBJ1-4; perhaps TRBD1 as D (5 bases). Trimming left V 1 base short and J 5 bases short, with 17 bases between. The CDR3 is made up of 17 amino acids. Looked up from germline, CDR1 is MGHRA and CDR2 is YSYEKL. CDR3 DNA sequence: TGCGCCAGCAGCCAAGTAGCCCTGGGGCGGGGGAATGAAAAACTGTTTTTT. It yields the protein CASSQVALGRGNEKLFF.

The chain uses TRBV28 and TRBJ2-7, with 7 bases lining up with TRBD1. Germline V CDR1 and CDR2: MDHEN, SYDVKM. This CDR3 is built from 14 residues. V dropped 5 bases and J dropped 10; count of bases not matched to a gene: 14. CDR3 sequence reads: CASSKGTGVTRQYV. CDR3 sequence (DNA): TGTGCCAGCAGTAAGGGAACAGGGGTCACCAGACAGTACGTC.